The 30 T cell receptor beta chains below come from one sample, sequenced in a study of T cell changes during pregnancy in multiple sclerosis. Profiled with immunoSEQ multiplex PCR; TCRdb holds only in-frame clones, not every one. The table includes about 38,000 clones, about 92% detected once. Sample: CD8+ T cells from peripheral blood mononuclear cells, taken in the third trimester of pregnancy. Every receptor here comes from a female donor with multiple sclerosis, enrolled in a pregnancy study.

CDR3 DNA: TGTGCCAGCAGTCAGAACCCCACCGGGGAGCTGTTTTTT. This gives the protein CASSQNPTGELFF. The V gene is TRBV6-4, the J gene TRBJ2-2, with D uncertain. Trimming took off 5 bases at V and 4 bases at J, with 8 bases between the two ends. The CDR3 runs to 13 residues. From germline, CDR1 is MRHNA and CDR2 SNTAGT.

The gene calls are TRBV9 and TRBJ1-1; D is undetermined. CDR3 length: 15 amino acids. CDR1 is SGDLS, CDR2 YYNGEE, per germline. V lost 0 bases, J lost 2 bases, and 11 bases lay in between. CDR3 nucleotide sequence: TGTGCCAGCAGCGTAGACCCGGCAGGAAACACTGAAGCTTTCTTT. This translates into CASSVDPAGNTEAFF.

This clone appeared a few times. The chain combines TRBV5-6 with TRBJ2-2, with D unclear. The V end lost 1 base, the J end lost 1 base, and 17 bases lay between the germline ends. This CDR3 has 18 residues. Germline V CDR1 and CDR2: SGHDT, YYEEEE. This CDR3 reads CASSLYSQARQNTGELFF. The CDR3 DNA is TGTGCCAGCAGCTTGTATTCTCAGGCTCGCCAGAACACCGGGGAGCTGTTTTTT.

The chain carries TRBV19 and TRBJ1-3; D is unresolved. The CDR3 totals 14 residues. V was trimmed by 7 bases and J by 0 bases, leaving 10 bases between them. Per germline, CDR1 LNHDA and CDR2 SQIVND (reference sequence). CDR3 loop: CASNQVSSGNTIYF. The CDR3, as DNA: TGTGCCAGTAATCAGGTCTCCTCTGGAAACACCATATATTTT.

The chain has TRBV4-1 and TRBJ1-1, with a tentative D call TRBD1 (5 bases). The CDR3 is made up of 14 amino acids. The germline CDR1 and CDR2 sequences are MGHRA and YSYEKL. Trimming shortened V by 1 base and J by 1 base, and 7 bases separated the two germline ends. The CDR3 here is CASSQVGENTEAFF. Written as DNA, the CDR3 is TGCGCCAGCAGCCAAGTAGGGGAGAACACTGAAGCTTTCTTT.

J is TRBJ2-1 and V is TRBV7-6; 8 nucleotides align to TRBD2. V was clipped by 3 bases and J by 9 bases; unmatched bases: 13. The CDR3 spans 16 residues. Germline lookup yields CDR1 SGHVS and CDR2 FNYEAQ. The CDR3 sequence is CASSFGQREKWSEQFF. The CDR3, as DNA: TGTGCCAGCAGCTTCGGTCAGCGGGAGAAATGGAGTGAGCAGTTCTTC.

The chain links TRBV4-3 to TRBJ1-2, with TRBD1 as a possible D gene (6 bases). In germline, CDR1 is LGHNA, CDR2 YSLEER. The CDR3 has 14 residues. Trimming pared 4 bases from V and 0 bases from J, leaving 9 bases between. In nucleotides, the CDR3 is TGCGCCAGCAGCCTACAGGGAGCTAACTATGGCTACACCTTC. Translated, it gives CASSLQGANYGYTF.

The V call is TRBV6-4, the J call TRBJ2-1; 9 positions agree with TRBD2. Germline V gene sequence: CDR1 MRHNA, CDR2 SNTAGT. With 2 bases clipped from V and 8 bases from J, the junction kept 7 bases outside the gene matches. This CDR3 spans 15 amino acids. CDR3 amino acids: CASSDLAGGVDEQFF. The CDR3 nucleotides read TGTGCCAGCAGTGACCTGGCGGGAGGGGTCGATGAGCAGTTCTTC.

The V gene is TRBV5-8, the J gene TRBJ2-7, with 9 bases matching TRBD2. J was trimmed by 5 bases and V by 2 bases; bases with no gene match: 5. Germline V gene data show CDR1 as SGHTS and CDR2 as YDEGEE. CDR3 length: 14 amino acids. Here the CDR3 reads CASSFSGRHNEQYF. The CDR3 nucleotides are TGTGCCAGCAGCTTTAGCGGGAGACACAACGAGCAGTACTTC.

The table lists this clone with a count of one. The gene calls are TRBV15 and TRBJ2-7; 7 bases fit TRBD1. Germline assignment: CDR1 LNHNV and CDR2 YYDKDF (reference sequence). V lost 0 bases and J lost 0; bases outside the gene matches: 11. CDR3 length: 18 residues. The DNA of the CDR3 is TGTGCCACCAGCAGAGATAGTGCAGGACAGGCGGCCTCCTACGAGCAGTACTTC. Translated, it gives CATSRDSAGQAASYEQYF.

The V gene is TRBV5-4, the J gene TRBJ2-5; 8 bases match TRBD2. The CDR3 extends over 17 amino acids. The germline V gene encodes CDR1 SGHNT and CDR2 YYREEE (reference sequence). Trimming at V came to 1 base and at J to 3 bases, leaving 11 bases not matched to a gene. In DNA form, the CDR3 reads TGTGCCAGCAGCTTGTTAGGACTAGCTTCGGCGAAAGAGACCCAGTACTTC. Residues: CASSLLGLASAKETQYF.

This clone appeared a single time. The chain is built from TRBV6-5 and TRBJ2-3; 7 bases line up with TRBD1. V was pared by 4 bases and J by 4 bases, with 2 bases of the junction left unmatched. The germline CDR1 and CDR2 sequences are MNHEY and SVGAGI. The CDR3 is 13 amino acids. The CDR3 DNA reads as TGTGCCAGCAGTTCACAGGGGCCAGATACGCAGTATTTT. Protein: CASSSQGPDTQYF.

This chain uses TRBV19 with TRBJ1-1; the D is unclear. V was trimmed by 8 bases and J by 1 base, leaving 14 bases between them. The V gene's germline CDR1 is LNHDA and CDR2 SQIVND (reference sequence). This CDR3 has 14 residues. In nucleotides, the CDR3 is TGTGCCAGTTACGGGTACTTCGCGAACACTGAAGCTTTCTTT. It is translated as CASYGYFANTEAFF. Drawing the rest from reference TRBV19 and TRBJ1-1, the complete variable domain is DGGITQSPKYLFRKEGQNVTLSCEQNLNHDAMYWYRQDPGQGLRLIYYSQIVNDFQKGDIAEGYSVSREKKESFPLTVTSAQKNPTAFYLCASYGYFANTEAFFGQGTRLTVV.

The CDR3 bases are TGTGCCAGCAGTGGCGACAGGGGAAGGGGTTCACCCCTCCACTTT. Protein sequence: CASSGDRGRGSPLHF. The chain couples TRBV2 to TRBJ1-6, with TRBD1 matching over 8 bases. The CDR3 is 15 residues long. From germline, CDR1 is SNHLY and CDR2 FYNNEI. V lost 4 bases and J lost 9; bases outside the gene matches: 8. Supplemented by reference TRBV2 and TRBJ1-6, the full variable domain reads EPEVTQTPSHQVTQMGQEVILRCVPISNHLYFYWYRQILGQKVEFLVSFYNNEISEKSEIFDDQFSVERPDGSNFTLKIRSTKLEDSAMYFCASSGDRGRGSPLHFGNGTRLTVT.

The rearrangement links TRBV4-3 to TRBJ1-3, with D possibly TRBD1 on 5 matching bases. This CDR3 contains 15 residues. The germline CDR1 and CDR2 sequences are LGHNA and YSLEER. Between the trimmed V and J ends, which lost 1 base and 2 bases, there was a span of 9 bases. In nucleotides, the CDR3 is TGCGCCAGCAGCCAAGGACCGGGGGCTGGAAACACCATATATTTT. The encoded protein is CASSQGPGAGNTIYF.

This chain connects TRBV29-1 to TRBJ1-2; D gene unclear. The CDR3 spans 15 residues. CDR1 SQVTM and CDR2 ANQGSEA come from the germline V gene. With 1 base removed from V and 4 bases from J, the gap between germline ends came to 16 bases. CDR3 in amino acids: CSVEGGPQSSYGYTF. The CDR3 DNA follows: TGCAGCGTTGAAGGCGGTCCCCAGTCCTCCTATGGCTACACCTTC.

The J gene is TRBJ2-7, the V gene TRBV6-4, with 12 bases identical to TRBD1. Germline V gene lookup returns CDR1 MRHNA and CDR2 SNTAGT. The CDR3 has 20 residues. The DNA for the CDR3 is TGTGCCAGCATATTGATTCGGAGGGGGATTCGCCGGGACAGGGGGCTTATCTACCCGGTC. This sequence encodes CASILIRRGIRRDRGLIYPV.

The chain joins TRBV28 to TRBJ2-1; D is undetermined. Germline CDR1 is MDHEN and CDR2 is SYDVKM. The germline V and J ends were trimmed by 6 bases and 5 bases, with 14 bases remaining between them. This CDR3 comprises 14 residues. CDR3 coding DNA: TGTGCCAGCAGCCGACTTATATCGGACAATGAGCAGTTCTTC. Protein product: CASSRLISDNEQFF.

The gene calls are TRBV6-5 and TRBJ2-2; D not certain. Germline values: CDR1 MNHEY, CDR2 SVGAGI. Deletions cut 5 bases from V and 5 bases from J, with 12 bases between. CDR3 length: 14 residues. The CDR3: CASSHLRGTGELFF. The CDR3, as DNA: TGTGCCAGCAGTCACCTCCGAGGAACCGGGGAGCTGTTTTTT.

The chain recombines TRBV19 with TRBJ1-1; 8 bases align to TRBD1. The J segment lost 4 bases and the V segment lost 2 bases, leaving 6 bases of the junction unmatched. The CDR3 is made up of 15 amino acids. The germline CDR1 and CDR2 sequences are LNHDA and SQIVND (reference sequence). As DNA, the CDR3 is TGTGCCAGTAGTATACTCGGACAGGGTGGCACTGAAGCTTTCTTT. Translated, it gives CASSILGQGGTEAFF.

The chain has TRBV19 and TRBJ2-1, with 12 positions matching TRBD2. Trimming at V came to 6 bases and at J to 8 bases, leaving 14 bases not matched to a gene. Germline values: CDR1 LNHDA, CDR2 SQIVND (reference sequence). The CDR3 loop spans 17 amino acids. The CDR3 reads CASRSEPTSGSLDEQFF. As DNA, the CDR3 is TGTGCCAGTAGATCCGAGCCGACTAGCGGGAGTTTGGATGAGCAGTTCTTC.

The chain uses TRBV27 and TRBJ2-6; D is ambiguous. The CDR3 extends over 18 amino acids. Germline values: CDR1 MNHEY, CDR2 SMNVEV (reference sequence). V was cut by 4 bases and J by 0 bases, with 16 bases left in between. The DNA for the CDR3 is TGTGCCAGCAGTTCAACGTCTGGGCAAGGCTCTGGGGCCAACGTCCTGACTTTC. This translates into CASSSTSGQGSGANVLTF. Full variable domain (missing parts from reference TRBV27 and TRBJ2-6): EAQVTQNPRYLITVTGKKLTVTCSQNMNHEYMSWYRQDPGLGLRQIYYSMNVEVTDKGDVPEGYKVSRKEKRNFPLILESPSPNQTSLYFCASSSTSGQGSGANVLTFGAGSRLTVL.

The rearrangement joins TRBV4-1 to TRBJ2-1, with 11 positions matching TRBD2. The CDR3 covers 16 residues. The germline V gene encodes CDR1 MGHRA and CDR2 YSYEKL. V dropped 3 bases and J dropped 7; count of bases not matched to a gene: 8. The CDR3 DNA follows: TGCGCCAGCAGCCAGGGACTAGCGGACACCTGGAATGAGCAGTTCTTC. This sequence encodes CASSQGLADTWNEQFF.

The chain couples TRBV19 to TRBJ1-1; D remains unclear. V lost 6 bases and J 4 bases, leaving 12 bases between the germline ends. The CDR3 consists of 13 residues. Germline CDR1 is LNHDA and CDR2 is SQIVND (reference sequence). The CDR3 is CASSLTMITEAFF. DNA for the CDR3: TGTGCCAGTAGCCTGACAATGATCACTGAAGCTTTCTTT.

This chain joins TRBV15 and TRBJ2-7; TRBD2 aligns across 7 bases. Losses at the gene ends were 1 base for V and 5 bases for J; bases not matched to a gene: 5. This CDR3 is built from 14 residues. CDR1 is LNHNV and CDR2 is YYDKDF in the germline V gene (reference sequence). As DNA, the CDR3 is TGTGCCACCAGCAGAGCCGCGGGGGTCCACGAGCAGTACTTC. Protein sequence: CATSRAAGVHEQYF. The complete variable domain, with remaining parts taken from reference TRBV15 and TRBJ2-7, reads DAMVIQNPRYQVTQFGKPVTLSCSQTLNHNVMYWYQQKSSQAPKLLFHYYDKDFNNEADTPDNFQSRRPNTSFCFLDIRSPGLGDTAMYLCATSRAAGVHEQYFGPGTRLTVT.

As to this clone: The junction departs from germline at one end; a sequencing error may be responsible. The V gene is TRBV7-7, the J gene TRBJ1-1; D ambiguous. This CDR3 comprises 13 residues. Germline V gene data show CDR1 as SSHAT and CDR2 as FNYEAQ (reference sequence). In DNA, the CDR3 is TGTGCTAGCAGCTTAGATCTGGGCGGGGAAGCTTTCTTT. Translated: CASSLDLGGEAFF.

V is TRBV14 and J is TRBJ1-2, with unresolved D. Germline-derived CDR1 and CDR2 are SGHDN and FVKESK. The CDR3 covers 15 residues. The V and J ends lost 0 bases and 5 bases respectively, with 13 bases between them. Here the CDR3 DNA reads TGTGCCAGCAGCCAAGACCGGACTTTGATATATGGCTACACCTTC. Amino acids: CASSQDRTLIYGYTF.

The chain has TRBV7-6 and TRBJ2-2; D might be TRBD1 (6 bases). Trimming shortened V by 5 bases and J by 1 base, and 20 bases separated the two germline ends. Germline V gene sequence: CDR1 SGHVS, CDR2 FNYEAQ. The CDR3 consists of 18 residues. The CDR3, as DNA: TGTGCCAGCAGCCCCCCCGGGACACGGGGCCGGAACACCGGGGAGCTGTTTTTT. Amino acid sequence: CASSPPGTRGRNTGELFF. Supplemented by reference TRBV7-6 and TRBJ2-2, the full variable domain reads GAGVSQSPRYKVTKRGQDVALRCDPISGHVSLYWYRQALGQGPEFLTYFNYEAQQDKSGLPNDRFSAERPEGSISTLTIQRTEQRDSAMYRCASSPPGTRGRNTGELFFGEGSRLTVL.

V is TRBV28 and J is TRBJ2-4, with D possibly matching TRBD2 (6 bases). The V gene's germline CDR1 is MDHEN and CDR2 SYDVKM. Trimming took 5 bases from V and 0 from J, leaving 17 bases between them. This CDR3 spans 17 amino acids. CDR3 in DNA: TGTGCCAGCAGTCCGGCGGGGCGACGACTAGCCAAAAACATTCAGTACTTC. It specifies CASSPAGRRLAKNIQYF.

CDR3 amino acids: CASSFPSGQGDTGELFF. The CDR3 DNA reads as TGTGCCAGCAGCTTCCCTTCAGGACAGGGGGACACCGGGGAGCTGTTTTTT. The rearrangement joins TRBV7-9 to TRBJ2-2; 10 bases map to TRBD1. The ends lost 3 bases at V and 3 bases at J; junction bases unmatched: 7. This CDR3 has 17 residues. CDR1 is SEHNR and CDR2 is FQNEAQ in the germline V gene (reference sequence).